Below are 11 T cell receptor beta chains sequenced from a single sample in a study of blood T cell repertoires in COVID-19. Measured with immunoSEQ multiplex PCR; TCRdb has only the in-frame clones, and not every one. The data contain around 18,000 clones, roughly nine tenths of them seen just once; the ten biggest clones take up approximately 7%. The sequencing sample was made of peripheral blood. The receptors stem from a human donor in a cohort sampled during active COVID-19.

The V call is TRBV6-5, the J call TRBJ2-1; TRBD1 matches at 9 bases. The CDR3 runs 16 residues. Germline lookup yields CDR1 MNHEY and CDR2 SVGAGI. Trimming cost V 0 bases and J 4 bases; bases outside gene matches: 4. The CDR3 DNA reads TGTGCCAGCAGTTACTCGACGGGGACAGGGTACAATGAGCAGTTCTTC. Amino acid sequence: CASSYSTGTGYNEQFF.

The rearrangement joins TRBV9 to TRBJ2-1; possible D gene TRBD2, 5 bases. Germline V gives CDR1 SGDLS, CDR2 YYNGEE. This CDR3 spans 14 amino acids. V dropped 0 bases and J dropped 2 bases, with 6 bases sitting between them. CDR3 sequence reads: CASSVELAYNEQFF. DNA of the CDR3: TGTGCCAGCAGCGTAGAACTAGCCTACAATGAGCAGTTCTTC.

This clone was seen a single time. V and J are TRBV4-1 and TRBJ2-7; 11 bases match TRBD1. The CDR3 is made up of 17 amino acids. V was pared by 0 bases and J by 7 bases, with 11 bases of the junction left unmatched. Germline V gives CDR1 MGHRA, CDR2 YSYEKL. CDR3 DNA: TGCGCCAGCAGCCAAGATATTTCGGGGACAGGGGGGAAAGAGCAGTACTTC. Translating it yields CASSQDISGTGGKEQYF.

V is TRBV30 and J is TRBJ2-1, with 7 bases fitting TRBD2. CDR3 length: 16 residues. V was pared by 0 bases and J by 0 bases, with 5 bases of the junction left unmatched. In germline, CDR1 is GTSNPN, CDR2 SVGIG (reference sequence). The CDR3 region is CAWSVTAGSSYNEQFF. The CDR3 nucleotides read TGTGCCTGGAGTGTGACAGCGGGGAGCTCCTACAATGAGCAGTTCTTC.

V gene TRBV6-1 combines with J gene TRBJ2-3; D remains ambiguous. CDR1 MNHNS and CDR2 SASEGT come from the germline V gene. The CDR3 sequence is 15 residues long. Trimming removed 3 bases at V and 0 bases at J, with 10 bases between. CDR3 in DNA: TGTGCCAGCAGTGAGAACAGAATGAGCACAGATACGCAGTATTTT. Encoded protein: CASSENRMSTDTQYF.

The V and J genes are TRBV6-5 and TRBJ2-3; the D is unclear. With 6 bases removed from V and 0 bases from J, the gap between germline ends came to 13 bases. Germline V gene data show CDR1 as MNHEY and CDR2 as SVGAGI. The CDR3 is 15 residues long. The CDR3 DNA is TGTGCCAGCAGCCCAATAAGCCCTAGCACAGATACGCAGTATTTT. Translation: CASSPISPSTDTQYF.

The gene calls are TRBV11-3 and TRBJ2-5; 11 nucleotides match TRBD2. The junction had 3 bases not matched to a gene; V was cut back by 3 bases and J by 3 bases. Per germline, CDR1 SGHNT and CDR2 YENEEA. This CDR3 contains 15 residues. CDR3 region: CASSFGLAGEETQYF. In nucleotides, the CDR3 is TGTGCCAGCAGCTTTGGACTAGCGGGTGAAGAGACCCAGTACTTC.

The chain joins TRBV2 to TRBJ2-5, with 8 bases that match TRBD2. Germline CDR1 SNHLY, CDR2 FYNNEI. After removal of 11 bases from V and 5 bases from J, the junction contained 10 bases not matched to a gene. This CDR3 region has 13 residues. The CDR3 region is CAGLLAGLETQYF. In nucleotides, the CDR3 is TGTGCCGGACTTTTAGCGGGATTGGAGACCCAGTACTTC.

The chain couples TRBV15 to TRBJ2-7, with 8 bases matching TRBD2. The CDR3 length is 16 residues. V dropped 3 bases and J dropped 5; count of bases not matched to a gene: 12. CDR1 is LNHNV and CDR2 is YYDKDF in the germline V gene (reference sequence). The CDR3 reads CATSRGGAGVQDEQYF. In DNA, the CDR3 is TGTGCCACCAGCAGGGGGGGAGCGGGAGTTCAGGACGAGCAGTACTTC.

The chain carries TRBV19 and TRBJ1-2; D gene uncertain. Germline lookup yields CDR1 LNHDA and CDR2 SQIVND (reference sequence). CDR3 length: 15 residues. Trimming took 5 bases from V and 0 from J, leaving 13 bases between them. The CDR3 nucleotides are TGTGCCAGTAGTCGGCGCGGGTCGGCTAACTATGGCTACACCTTC. Encoded protein: CASSRRGSANYGYTF. The full variable domain, rest sourced from reference TRBV19 and TRBJ1-2, is DGGITQSPKYLFRKEGQNVTLSCEQNLNHDAMYWYRQDPGQGLRLIYYSQIVNDFQKGDIAEGYSVSREKKESFPLTVTSAQKNPTAFYLCASSRRGSANYGYTFGSGTRLTVV.

The chain is built from TRBV12-5 and TRBJ1-5; TRBD1 is a possible D gene (6 bases). This CDR3 contains 15 residues. The V and J ends lost 2 bases and 6 bases respectively, with 14 bases between them. Germline loops: CDR1 LGHNT, CDR2 FRNRAP. Here the CDR3 DNA reads TGTGCTAGTGGTTTGCCTACAGGGAAGGGTCAGCCCCAGCATTTT. This encodes CASGLPTGKGQPQHF. The full variable domain, rest sourced from reference TRBV12-5 and TRBJ1-5, is DARVTQTPRHKVTEMGQEVTMRCQPILGHNTVFWYRQTMMQGLELLAYFRNRAPLDDSGMPKDRFSAEMPDATLATLKIQPSEPRDSAVYFCASGLPTGKGQPQHFGDGTRLSIL.